The text below deals with one T cell receptor beta chain. This clone appeared a few times. No cognate antigen has been identified for it. The input lacks base qualities; no much larger clone sits a single base away. The donors were healthy, HIV-negative adults who had no recently reported acute infections or vaccinations. Only Caucasian adults living in Nashville, Tennessee, USA were represented among the donors. CD4+ T cells were enriched by magnetic negative selection, after which naive cells were positively selected on CD45RA and the negative fraction was taken as the memory subset. After blood collection by leukapheresis, PBMCs were isolated using Ficoll-Histopaque density gradient centrifugation and then cryopreserved in the vapor phase of liquid nitrogen. Analytical flow cytometry was used to check the purity and quantity of every magnetically sorted T cell population. Genomic DNA was isolated from every sorted fraction and measured by UV absorbance on a Nanodrop 2000c.

This entry belongs to a study of shared clonotypes between healthy human individuals (TCRdb year 2020). With regard to the full study: A few men and a couple of women, aged 18 to 49 years, made up the cohort. For each donor, three plates each were used for CD4 naive and CD4 memory, two plates were used for CD8 naive, and one plate was used for CD8 memory. The study deeply sequenced blood TCR repertoires of about five healthy adults to estimate repertoire size and the extent of clonotype sharing between individuals. To increase sequencing depth and limit assay-specific biases, different laboratories used diverse techniques to prepare libraries and sequence TCR repertoires. Between about 0.85 and 9.5 billion PBMCs per donor were obtained by leukapheresis.

Using the deep immunoSEQ assay, multiplex PCR amplified TCR CDR3 regions from genomic DNA. Extracted genomic DNA from each cell subset was distributed evenly across all wells of several immunoSEQ 96-well plates, and each plate was treated as a replicate. Each replicate PCR for sorted subsets received about 210 ng genomic DNA, equal to tens of thousands of T cell genomes. Purified libraries were quantified with a Qubit 3.0 fluorometer, sized on a Bioanalyzer 2100, and re-quantified with the KAPA Library Quantification kit. Each immunoSEQ 96-well plate was sequenced on its own single-read 150-cycle Illumina NextSeq 550 flow cell. Processing in the source paper ran as follows. The immunoSEQ output contained only junctional sequences without quality scores, so filtering could not match that applied to full-length reads. To assign V/J genes and CDR3, sequences were annotated using PyIR, a Python wrapper for IgBLAST v1.9, with IMGT germline references. Reads were filtered out if the reads had weak V/J assignments (E-value above 1e-6), no CDR3, stop codons, out-of-frame junctions, or ambiguous translated residues. A V3J clonotype was defined by an identical inferred V gene, J gene, and CDR3 amino acid sequence. Percentage overlap between repertoires was computed as shared unique clonotypes divided by the size of the smaller repertoire. Repertoire richness was assessed with RTK rarefaction, the Chao1 estimator, and Recon v2.1 estimates of unobserved clonotypes. Generation probabilities for all TCRbeta clonotypes obtained by the gDNA method from a few donors were computed using OLGA. In its TCRdb copy, this immuneACCESS table keeps in-frame sequences only and misses some clones. Where compared with another copy, unresolved V genes explain less than half of these, and the others have no known cause. The V and J calls and clone size come from that table; D and trimming were worked out from the DNA. Present in this sample are more than 550,000 clones, roughly two thirds of which were seen just once. Approximately 2% of the sample comes from the top ten.

On the study overall, not on this receptor specifically: Incomplete sequencing was indicated by rarefaction of sorted-subset datasets, despite the large sequencing depth. Pairwise subsampling led to the expectation that sequencing depth would affect the degree of clonotype sharing among donors. Compared with non-shared clonotypes, clonotypes shared by all four sorted-subset donors had higher generation probabilities. Naive subsets generally had larger estimated clonotype richness than memory subsets did. Sampling was limited to blood, and TCR repertoires in tissue likely differ from TCR repertoires in blood. Roughly 5% of naive CD4, 3.5% of naive CD8, about 2.4% of memory CD4, and around 0.42% of memory CD8 clonotypes were shared across several donors. The small number of donors limited the genetic and exposure-history diversity represented.

The source is a young woman in good health. Sequences were obtained from memory CD4+ T cells sorted from blood. The cell subset or site tag for this specimen amounts to: CD45RA-negative fraction.

The CDR3 protein is CASSLRITTDTQYF. The sequenced DNA: TGTGCCAGCAGCTTAAGGATAACCACAGATACGCAGTATTTT. The chain is assembled from TRBV7-8 and TRBJ2-3; there is no confident call for the D gene. Taken from the germline V gene, the CDR1 and CDR2 loops are SGHVS and FQNEAQ. The CDR3 holds 14 amino acids from the cysteine to the phenylalanine. The entry retains the CDR3 DNA only, 42 bases that are in frame from base 1. At the junction V is shortened by 2 bases and J by 2 bases, with 8 bases in between.